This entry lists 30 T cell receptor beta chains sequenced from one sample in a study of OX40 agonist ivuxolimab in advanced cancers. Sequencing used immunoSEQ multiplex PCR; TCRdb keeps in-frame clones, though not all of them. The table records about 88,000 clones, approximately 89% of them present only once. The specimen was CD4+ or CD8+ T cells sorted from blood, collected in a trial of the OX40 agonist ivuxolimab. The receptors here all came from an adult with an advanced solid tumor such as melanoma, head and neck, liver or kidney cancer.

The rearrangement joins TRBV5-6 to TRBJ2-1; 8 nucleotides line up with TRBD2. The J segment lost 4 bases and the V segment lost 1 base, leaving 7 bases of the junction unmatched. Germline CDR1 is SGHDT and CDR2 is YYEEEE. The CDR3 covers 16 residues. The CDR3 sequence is CASSLLGGAGYNEQFF. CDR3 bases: TGTGCCAGCAGCTTGCTCGGGGGGGCCGGTTACAATGAGCAGTTCTTC.

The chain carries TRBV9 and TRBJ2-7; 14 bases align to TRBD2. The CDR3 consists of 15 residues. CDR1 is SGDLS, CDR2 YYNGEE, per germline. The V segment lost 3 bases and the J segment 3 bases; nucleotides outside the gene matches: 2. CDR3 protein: CASSEGLAGVYEQYF. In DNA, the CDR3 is TGTGCCAGCAGCGAGGGACTAGCGGGAGTCTACGAGCAGTACTTC.

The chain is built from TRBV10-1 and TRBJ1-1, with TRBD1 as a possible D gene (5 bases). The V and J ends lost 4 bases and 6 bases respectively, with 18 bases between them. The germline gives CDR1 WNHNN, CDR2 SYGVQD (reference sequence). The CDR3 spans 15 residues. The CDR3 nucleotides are TGCGCCAGCAGTGCCGGGACGGGGCCTGGGGCTGAAGCTTTCTTT. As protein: CASSAGTGPGAEAFF.

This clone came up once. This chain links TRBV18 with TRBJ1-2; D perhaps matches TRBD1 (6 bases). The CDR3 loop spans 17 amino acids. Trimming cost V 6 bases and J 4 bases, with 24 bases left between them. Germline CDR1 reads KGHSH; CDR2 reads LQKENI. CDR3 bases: TGTGCCAGCTCCCCGAACGTTGGTAATGAGGGGGTCTATGGCTACACCTTC. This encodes CASSPNVGNEGVYGYTF.

The DNA for the CDR3 is TGCGCCAGCAGCTTGCAGGGGACAGGGACCAATGAGCAGTTCTTC. Translation gives CASSLQGTGTNEQFF. This chain links TRBV5-1 with TRBJ2-1; 9 bases line up with TRBD1. CDR1 and CDR2 (germline): SGHRS, YFSETQ. Germline trimming cut 1 base from V and 6 bases from J; bases unmatched to any gene: 5. The CDR3 has 15 amino acids.

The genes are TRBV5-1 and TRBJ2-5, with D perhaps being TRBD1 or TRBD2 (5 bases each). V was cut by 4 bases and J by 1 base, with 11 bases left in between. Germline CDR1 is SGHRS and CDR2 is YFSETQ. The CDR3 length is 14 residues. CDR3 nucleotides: TGCGCCAGCAGCCGCAGGGACGGCCAAGAGACCCAGTACTTC. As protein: CASSRRDGQETQYF. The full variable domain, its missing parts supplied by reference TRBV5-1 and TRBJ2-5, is KAGVTQTPRYLIKTRGQQVTLSCSPISGHRSVSWYQQTPGQGLQFLFEYFSETQRNKGNFPGRFSGRQFSNSRSEMNVSTLELGDSALYLCASSRRDGQETQYFGPGTRLLVL.

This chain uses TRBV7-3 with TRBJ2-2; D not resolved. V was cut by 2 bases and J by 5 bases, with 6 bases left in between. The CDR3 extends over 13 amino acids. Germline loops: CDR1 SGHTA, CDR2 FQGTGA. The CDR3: CASSLAGTGELFF. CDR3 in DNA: TGTGCCAGCAGCTTAGCTGGAACCGGGGAGCTGTTTTTT.

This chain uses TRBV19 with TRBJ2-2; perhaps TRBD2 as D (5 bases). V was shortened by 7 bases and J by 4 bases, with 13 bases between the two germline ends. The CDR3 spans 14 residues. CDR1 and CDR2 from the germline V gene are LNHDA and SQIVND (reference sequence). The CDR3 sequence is CASTIGVGTGELFF. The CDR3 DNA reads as TGTGCCAGTACGATCGGGGTAGGCACCGGGGAGCTGTTTTTT.

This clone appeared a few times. The CDR3 DNA reads as TGCAGCGTTCGCAGGGCGGGGGAGACCCAGTACTTC. The encoded protein is CSVRRAGETQYF. The gene calls are TRBV29-1 and TRBJ2-5, with D possibly TRBD2 on 6 matching bases. The germline V gene encodes CDR1 SQVTM and CDR2 ANQGSEA. Trimming stripped 5 bases from V and 5 bases from J, with 12 bases between. The CDR3 is 12 residues long. Using reference TRBV29-1 and TRBJ2-5 for the parts outside the CDR3, the full variable domain is SAVISQKPSRDICQRGTSLTIQCQVDSQVTMMFWYRQQPGQSLTLIATANQGSEATYESGFVIDKFPISRPNLTFSTLTVSNMSPEDSSIYLCSVRRAGETQYFGPGTRLLVL.

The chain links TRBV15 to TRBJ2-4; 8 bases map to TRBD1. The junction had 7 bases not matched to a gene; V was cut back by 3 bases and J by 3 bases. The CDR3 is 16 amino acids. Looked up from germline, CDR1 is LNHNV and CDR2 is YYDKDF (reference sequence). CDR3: CATSRGTGDFKNIQYF. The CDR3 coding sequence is TGTGCCACCAGCAGGGGGACAGGTGACTTCAAAAACATTCAGTACTTC.

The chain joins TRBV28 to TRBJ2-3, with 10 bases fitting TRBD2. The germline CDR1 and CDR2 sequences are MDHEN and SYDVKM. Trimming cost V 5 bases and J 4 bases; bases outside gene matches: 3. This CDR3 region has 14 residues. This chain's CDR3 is CASSQLAGPDTQYF. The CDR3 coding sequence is TGTGCCAGCAGTCAACTAGCGGGACCAGATACGCAGTATTTT.

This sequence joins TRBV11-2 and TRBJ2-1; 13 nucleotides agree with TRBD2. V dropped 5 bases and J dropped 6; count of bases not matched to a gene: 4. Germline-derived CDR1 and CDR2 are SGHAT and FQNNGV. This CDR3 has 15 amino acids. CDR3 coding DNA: TGTGCCAGCAGCCGGACTAGCGGGAGTTCCAATGAGCAGTTCTTC. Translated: CASSRTSGSSNEQFF.

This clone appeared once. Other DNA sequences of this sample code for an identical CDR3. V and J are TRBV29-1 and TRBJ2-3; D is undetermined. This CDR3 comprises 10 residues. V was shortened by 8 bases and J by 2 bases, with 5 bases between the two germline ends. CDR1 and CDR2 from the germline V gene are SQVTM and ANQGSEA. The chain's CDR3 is CSSNTDTQYF. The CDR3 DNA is TGCAGCTCGAACACAGATACGCAGTATTTT.

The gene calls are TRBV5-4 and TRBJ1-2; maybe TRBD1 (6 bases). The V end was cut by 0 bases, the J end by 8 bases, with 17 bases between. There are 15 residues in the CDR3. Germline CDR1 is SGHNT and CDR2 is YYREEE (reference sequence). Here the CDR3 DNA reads TGTGCCAGCAGCTTGGCCATACAGGGAAGTCGGGGCTACACCTTC. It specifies CASSLAIQGSRGYTF.

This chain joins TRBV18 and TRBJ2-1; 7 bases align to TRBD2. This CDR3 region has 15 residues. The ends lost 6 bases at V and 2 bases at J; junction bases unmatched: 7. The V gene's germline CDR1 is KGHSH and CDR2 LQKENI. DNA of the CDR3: TGTGCCAGCTCCCGACTAGCCCAGACCTACAATGAGCAGTTCTTC. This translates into CASSRLAQTYNEQFF. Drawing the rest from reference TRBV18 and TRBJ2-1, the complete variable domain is NAGVMQNPRHLVRRRGQEARLRCSPMKGHSHVYWYRQLPEEGLKFMVYLQKENIIDESGMPKERFSAEFPKEGPSILRIQQVVRGDSAAYFCASSRLAQTYNEQFFGPGTRLTVL.

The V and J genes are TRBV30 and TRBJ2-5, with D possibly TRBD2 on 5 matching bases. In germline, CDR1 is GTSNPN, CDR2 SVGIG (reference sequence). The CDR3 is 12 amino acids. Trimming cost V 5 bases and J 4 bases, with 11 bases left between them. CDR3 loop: CAWGPLGETQYF. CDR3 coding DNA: TGTGCCTGGGGTCCACTAGGAGAGACCCAGTACTTC.

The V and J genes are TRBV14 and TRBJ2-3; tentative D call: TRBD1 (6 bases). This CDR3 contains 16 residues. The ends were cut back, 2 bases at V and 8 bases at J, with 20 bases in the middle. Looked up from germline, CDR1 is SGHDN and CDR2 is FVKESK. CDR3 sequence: CASSQSLGIRGTTQYF. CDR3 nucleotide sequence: TGTGCCAGCAGCCAAAGCCTAGGAATTAGGGGGACTACGCAGTATTTT. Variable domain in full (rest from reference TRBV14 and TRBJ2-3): EAGVTQFPSHSVIEKGQTVTLRCDPISGHDNLYWYRRVMGKEIKFLLHFVKESKQDESGMPNNRFLAERTGGTYSTLKVQPAELEDSGVYFCASSQSLGIRGTTQYFGPGTRLTVL.

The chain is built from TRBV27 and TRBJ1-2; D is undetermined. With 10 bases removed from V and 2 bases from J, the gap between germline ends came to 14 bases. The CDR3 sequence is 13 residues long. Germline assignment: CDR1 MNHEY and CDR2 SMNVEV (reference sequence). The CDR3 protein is CATTRGGNYGYTF. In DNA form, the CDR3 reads TGTGCCACCACCCGGGGAGGGAACTATGGCTACACCTTC.

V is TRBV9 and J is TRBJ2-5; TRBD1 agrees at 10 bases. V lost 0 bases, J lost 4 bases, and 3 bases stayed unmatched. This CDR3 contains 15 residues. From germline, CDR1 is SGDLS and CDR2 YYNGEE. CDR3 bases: TGTGCCAGCAGCGTAGGGACAGGGGGGGCAGAGACCCAGTACTTC. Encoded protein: CASSVGTGGAETQYF.

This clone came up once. Here the CDR3 DNA reads TGCGCCAGCAGGGCCTCTGGGGCCAACGTCCTGACTTTC. Residues: CASRASGANVLTF. The rearrangement links TRBV5-1 to TRBJ2-6; D is uncertain. This CDR3 region has 13 residues. The germline V gene encodes CDR1 SGHRS and CDR2 YFSETQ. V was shortened by 5 bases and J by 0 bases, with 3 bases between the two germline ends.

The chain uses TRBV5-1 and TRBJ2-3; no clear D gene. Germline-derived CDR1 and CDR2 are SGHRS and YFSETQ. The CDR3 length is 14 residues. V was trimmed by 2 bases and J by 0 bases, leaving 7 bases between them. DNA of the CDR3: TGCGCCAGCAGCTTTGGAAGGAGCACAGATACGCAGTATTTT. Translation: CASSFGRSTDTQYF.

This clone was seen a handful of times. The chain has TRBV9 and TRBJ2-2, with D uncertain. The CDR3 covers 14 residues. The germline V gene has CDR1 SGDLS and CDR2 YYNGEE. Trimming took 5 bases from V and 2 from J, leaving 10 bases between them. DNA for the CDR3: TGTGCCAGCAGGGGCCGTGCTAACACCGGGGAGCTGTTTTTT. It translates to CASRGRANTGELFF.

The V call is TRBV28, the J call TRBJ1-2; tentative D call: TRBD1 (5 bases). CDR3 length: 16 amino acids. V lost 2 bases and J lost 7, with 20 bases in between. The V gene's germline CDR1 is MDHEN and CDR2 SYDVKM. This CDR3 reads CASSLLPSAGKSGYTF. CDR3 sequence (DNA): TGTGCCAGCAGTTTACTACCGTCTGCAGGGAAGAGTGGCTACACCTTC.

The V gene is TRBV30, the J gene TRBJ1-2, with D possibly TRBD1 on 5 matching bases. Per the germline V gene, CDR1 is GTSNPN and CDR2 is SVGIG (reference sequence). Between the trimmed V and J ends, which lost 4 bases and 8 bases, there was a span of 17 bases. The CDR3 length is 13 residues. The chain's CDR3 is CAWTRYKTEGYTF. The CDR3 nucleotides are TGTGCCTGGACGCGGTATAAGACAGAGGGCTACACCTTC.

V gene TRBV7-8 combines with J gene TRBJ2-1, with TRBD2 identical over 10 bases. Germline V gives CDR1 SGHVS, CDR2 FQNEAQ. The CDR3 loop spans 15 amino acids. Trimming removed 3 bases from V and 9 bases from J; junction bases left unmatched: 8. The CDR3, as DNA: TGTGCCAGCAGCTTCGGTAGCGGGAGGCTTACTGAGCAGTTCTTC. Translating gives CASSFGSGRLTEQFF.

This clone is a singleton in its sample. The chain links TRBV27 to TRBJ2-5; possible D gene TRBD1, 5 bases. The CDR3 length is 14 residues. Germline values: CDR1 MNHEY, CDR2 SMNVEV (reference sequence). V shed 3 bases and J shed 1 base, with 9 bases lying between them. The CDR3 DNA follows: TGTGCCAGCAGTTTCACAGGAACCCAAGAGACCCAGTACTTC. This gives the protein CASSFTGTQETQYF.

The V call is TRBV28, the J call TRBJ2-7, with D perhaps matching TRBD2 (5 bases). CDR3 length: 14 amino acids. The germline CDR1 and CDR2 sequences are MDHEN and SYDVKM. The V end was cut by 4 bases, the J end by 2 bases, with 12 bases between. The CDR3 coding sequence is TGTGCCAGCAGTTCCGGGGTACGGACCTACGAGCAGTACTTC. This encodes CASSSGVRTYEQYF.

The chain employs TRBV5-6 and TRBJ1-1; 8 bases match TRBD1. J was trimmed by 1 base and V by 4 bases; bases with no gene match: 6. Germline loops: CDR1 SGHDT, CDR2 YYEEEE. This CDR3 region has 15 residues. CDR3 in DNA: TGTGCCAGCAGCCAGAGGGACAGGCCGAACACTGAAGCTTTCTTT. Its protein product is CASSQRDRPNTEAFF.

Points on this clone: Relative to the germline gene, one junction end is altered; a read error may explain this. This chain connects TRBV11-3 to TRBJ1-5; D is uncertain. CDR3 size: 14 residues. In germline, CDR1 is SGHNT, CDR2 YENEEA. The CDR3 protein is CASRLDTPHQPQHF. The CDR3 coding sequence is TGTGCCAGCAGGTTAGACACCCCCCATCAGCCCCAGCATTTT.

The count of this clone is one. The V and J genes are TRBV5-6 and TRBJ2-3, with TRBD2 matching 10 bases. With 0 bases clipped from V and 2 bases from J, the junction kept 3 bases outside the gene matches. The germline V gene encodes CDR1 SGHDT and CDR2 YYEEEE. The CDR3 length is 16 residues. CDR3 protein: CASSLALAGYTDTQYF. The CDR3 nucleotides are TGTGCCAGCAGCTTGGCACTAGCGGGGTACACAGATACGCAGTATTTT.